The subject of this entry is one TCR beta chain. The antigen is not known. The same CDR3 arises from other DNA sequences in this sample as well. The sample belongs to a study of OX40 agonist ivuxolimab in advanced cancers. Looking at the study overall: Males comprised 70% to 90% of the group, whose mean age was about 60 years (range about 20 to 79). Study-level results: In a subset of nonresponders, normalized T-cell clonal expansion was also low. Clonal expansion was seen in CD4+ and CD8+ blood T cells by week 6 at 0.1 to 3.0 mg/kg. Researchers did not establish what antigens the expanded peripheral T cells target.

Germline CDR1 SGHDT, CDR2 YYEEEE. CDR3 length: 13 residues. V was pared by 4 bases and J by 4 bases, with 2 bases of the junction left unmatched. Assay used: immunoSEQ multiplex PCR; TCRdb lists only in-frame clones, some missing. The sample has fewer than 90,000 clones, 65% to 90% seen once. Sequenced here: CD4+ or CD8+ T cells sorted from blood, sampled in a trial of the OX40 agonist ivuxolimab. The TCR originated in an adult with an advanced solid tumor such as melanoma, head and neck, liver or kidney cancer. The chain couples TRBV5-6 to TRBJ2-5; the match to TRBD2 covers 9 bases. CDR3: CASSGGLAETQYF. Here the CDR3 DNA reads TGTGCCAGCAGCGGGGGACTAGCAGAGACCCAGTACTTC.